These T cell receptor beta chains were read from a single sample in a study of shared clonotypes between healthy human individuals. This table comes from immunoSEQ multiplex PCR, and its TCRdb copy is limited to in-frame clones, with some not included. The profile shows 2,100,000 or so clones, more than 90% of them singletons. What was sequenced was naive CD4+ T cells sorted from blood. The receptors were sampled from a man aged 18-30 years in good health. Both conserved end residues are part of each CDR3. Each record gives: J gene, V gene, D gene, clone size, CDR3 DNA, CDR3 protein. A D gene is named only where the DNA matches it firmly. Some rows have no size entry. The others give once, few or many, or a class for an expanded clone.

TRBJ2-1,TRBV30,.,.,TGTGCCTGGAGTGTTAAGCGCCTCGGCGAGCAGTTCTTC,CAWSVKRLGEQFF
TRBJ1-3,TRBV9,TRBD1,.,TGTGCCAGCAGCACTGGGACAGACTCTGGAAACACCATATATTTT,CASSTGTDSGNTIYF
TRBJ2-7,TRBV28,TRBD1,.,TGTGCCAGCAGTCTGACAGGGGGCCCCTACGAGCAGTACTTC,CASSLTGGPYEQYF
TRBJ2-1,TRBV2,TRBD2,.,TGTGCCAGCAGTCCAAATCTAGCGGGGGGGTGGAATGAGCAGTTCTTC,CASSPNLAGGWNEQFF
TRBJ2-5,TRBV5-1,.,.,TGCGCCAGCAGCAAGACTACTTCAGTCCAAGAGACCCAGTACTTC,CASSKTTSVQETQYF
TRBJ2-1,TRBV7-9,TRBD1,.,TGTGCCAGCAGCCCCGACAGGGAACATGAGCAGTTCTTC,CASSPDREHEQFF
TRBJ1-2,TRBV7-9,TRBD1,.,TGTGCCAGCAGGAATACAGGGGGGAATGGCTACACCTTC,CASRNTGGNGYTF
TRBJ2-5,TRBV5-1,.,.,TGCGCCAGCAGCTTCCAGGGGAAAGAGACCCAGTACTTC,CASSFQGKETQYF
TRBJ1-2,TRBV5-6,.,.,TGTGCCAGCAGCCCAGGGGATCGAGGCTACACCTTC,CASSPGDRGYTF
TRBJ1-1,TRBV9,TRBD1,.,TGTGCCAGCAGCGCCACAGGGGACACTGAAGCTTTCTTT,CASSATGDTEAFF
TRBJ2-3,TRBV5-4,TRBD1,.,TGTGCCAGCAGGCCCGGGACAGGGACTGGGACAGATACGCAGTATTTT,CASRPGTGTGTDTQYF
TRBJ2-3,TRBV29-1,.,once,TGCAGCGTTGAAGCCCCAGGAGCTAGCACAGATACGCAGTATTTT,CSVEAPGASTDTQYF
TRBJ2-2,TRBV2,.,.,TGTGCCAGCAGTGAAGACCAGAGGAACACCGGGGAGCTGTTTTTT,CASSEDQRNTGELFF
TRBJ2-7,TRBV6-1,.,once,TGTGCCAGCAGTGAAGCGGGCAGGGGTTACGAGCAGTACTTC,CASSEAGRGYEQYF
TRBJ2-7,TRBV9,TRBD2,.,TGTGCCAGCAGCGTAGGGGACTACCTCTCCTACGAGCAGTACTTC,CASSVGDYLSYEQYF
TRBJ1-1,TRBV5-1,TRBD1,once,TGCGCCAGCAACGCGGGAGGGACAGGGGCTGAAGCTTTCTTT,CASNAGGTGAEAFF
TRBJ2-7,TRBV6-6,.,.,TGTGCCAGCAGCCCCCCGGGCGGTACCTACGAGCAGTACTTC,CASSPPGGTYEQYF
TRBJ1-1,TRBV4-1,TRBD1,.,TGCGCCAGCAGCCAGGGAGGACAGGGGGCATGGGAAGCTTTCTTT,CASSQGGQGAWEAFF
TRBJ2-1,TRBV5-1,.,.,TGCGCCAGCAGCTTGGGGAGAGGCAATGAGCAGTTCTTC,CASSLGRGNEQFF
TRBJ1-5,TRBV18,TRBD1,once,TGTGCCAGCTCACCAATCGGGCAGGGGGCGTATCAGCCCCAGCATTTT,CASSPIGQGAYQPQHF